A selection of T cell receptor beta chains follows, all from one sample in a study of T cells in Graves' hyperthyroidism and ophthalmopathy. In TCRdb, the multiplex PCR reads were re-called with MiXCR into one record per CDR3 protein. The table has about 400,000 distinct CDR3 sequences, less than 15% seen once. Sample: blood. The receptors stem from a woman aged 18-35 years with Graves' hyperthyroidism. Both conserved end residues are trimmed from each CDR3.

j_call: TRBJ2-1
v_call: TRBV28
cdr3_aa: ASSPSGGALEQF

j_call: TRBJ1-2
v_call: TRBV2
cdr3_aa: ARIKGYT

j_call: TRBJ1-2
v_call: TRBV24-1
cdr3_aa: ATSETGRSVGGYT

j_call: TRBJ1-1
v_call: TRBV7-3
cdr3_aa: ASSPTAGNTEAF

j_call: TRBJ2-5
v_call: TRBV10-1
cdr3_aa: ASAPTSGLQETQY

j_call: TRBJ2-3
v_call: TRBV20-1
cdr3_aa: SARGYSSGGADFSTDTQY

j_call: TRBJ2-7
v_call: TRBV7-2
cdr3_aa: ASSLATSLSYEQY

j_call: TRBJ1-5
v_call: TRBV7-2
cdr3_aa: ASSFRTGANQPQH

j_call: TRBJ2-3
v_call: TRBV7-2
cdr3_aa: ASSLTRSFTDTQY

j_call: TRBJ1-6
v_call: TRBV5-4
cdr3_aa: ASSLPGQDNSPLH

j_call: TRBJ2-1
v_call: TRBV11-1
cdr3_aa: ASSSGQGYNEQF

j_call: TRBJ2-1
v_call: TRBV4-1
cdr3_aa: ASSQRRDWPREQF

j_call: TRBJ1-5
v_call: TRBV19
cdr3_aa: ASNNGQGVFQPQH

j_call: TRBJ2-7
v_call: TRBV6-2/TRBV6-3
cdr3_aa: ASSYSGSRVGEQY

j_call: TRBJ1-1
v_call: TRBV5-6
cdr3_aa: ASQASGPEAF

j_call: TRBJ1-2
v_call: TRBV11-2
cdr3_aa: ASSLVAGGGYT

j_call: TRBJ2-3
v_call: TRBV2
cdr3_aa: ASSEWDRVADTQY

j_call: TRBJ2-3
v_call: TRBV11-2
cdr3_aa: ASSYVTSGSDTQY

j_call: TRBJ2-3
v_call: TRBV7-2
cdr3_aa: ASSAGGSGATDTQY

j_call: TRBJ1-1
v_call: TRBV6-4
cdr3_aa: ANKHRTEAF

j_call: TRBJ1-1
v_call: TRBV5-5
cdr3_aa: TSSRGGGTEAF

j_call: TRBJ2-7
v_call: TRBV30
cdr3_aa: AWSVGGYYEQY

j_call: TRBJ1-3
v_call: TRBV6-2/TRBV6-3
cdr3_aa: ASSSYVGGNTIY

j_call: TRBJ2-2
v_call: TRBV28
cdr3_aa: ASTLRRVGTGELF